This T cell receptor (beta chain) derives from a study of T-cell reconstitution after alpha-beta-depleted transplantation in children. General study results and limits: By one year post-transplant, T-cell counts and diversity largely arose from T cells that were newly produced. At day 60, the high TCRbeta diversity found in some patients originated from recipient T cells and thymic progenitors that had survived.

Preparing the TCRbeta library involved the use of unique molecular identifiers. TCRdb passed the PCR reads through MiXCR, listing each CDR3 protein once. The sample lists roughly 490,000 distinct CDR3 sequences, roughly 10% occurring once. This clonotype has only a few counts. The antigen is not known. The CDR3 extends over 14 amino acids. V lost 8 bases and J 0 bases, leaving 12 bases between the germline ends. Germline V gene data show CDR1 as SGHRS and CDR2 as YFSETQ. The receptor was derived from a female patient aged 2-15 years who had a stem cell transplant for aplastic anemia, so the T cells may come from the graft donor. The chain couples TRBV5-1 to TRBJ2-1, with a tentative D call TRBD2 (6 bases). The sample here was PBMCs, mostly from graft donor cells, taken 180 days after TCRalphabeta/CD19-depleted stem cell transplant. CDR3 amino acids: CASRPGDSYNEQFF. The CDR3 nucleotides read TGCGCCAGTCGACCGGGAGACTCCTACAATGAGCAGTTCTTC. Based on the CDR3 plus reference TRBV5-1 and TRBJ2-1, the full variable domain is KAGVTQTPRYLIKTRGQQVTLSCSPISGHRSVSWYQQTPGQGLQFLFEYFSETQRNKGNFPGRFSGRQFSNSRSEMNVSTLELGDSALYLCASRPGDSYNEQFFGPGTRLTVL.